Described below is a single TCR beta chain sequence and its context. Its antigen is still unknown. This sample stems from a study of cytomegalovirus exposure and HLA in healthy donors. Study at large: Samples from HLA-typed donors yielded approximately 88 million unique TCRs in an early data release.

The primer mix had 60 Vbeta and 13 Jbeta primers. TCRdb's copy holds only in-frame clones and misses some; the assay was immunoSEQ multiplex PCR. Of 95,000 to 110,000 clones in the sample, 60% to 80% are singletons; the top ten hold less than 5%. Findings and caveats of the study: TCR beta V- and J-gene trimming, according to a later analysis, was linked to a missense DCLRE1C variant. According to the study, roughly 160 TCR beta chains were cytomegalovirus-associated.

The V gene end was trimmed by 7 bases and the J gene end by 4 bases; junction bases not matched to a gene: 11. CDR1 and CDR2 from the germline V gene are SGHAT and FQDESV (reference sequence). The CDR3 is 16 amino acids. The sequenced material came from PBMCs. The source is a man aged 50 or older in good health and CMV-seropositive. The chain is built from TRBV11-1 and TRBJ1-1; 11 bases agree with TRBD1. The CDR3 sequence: CASTTGTGGSGTEAFF. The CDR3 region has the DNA TGTGCCAGCACGACGGGGACAGGGGGGTCCGGCACTGAAGCTTTCTTT.